One and the same sample provided the 11 T cell receptor beta chains below, sequenced in a study of T-cell memory formation after mild COVID-19. TCRdb reprocessed the 5' RACE reads via MiXCR and lists one record per CDR3 protein. The sample lists about 88,000 distinct CDR3 sequences; about 23% were seen once. The sequenced sample was PBMCs or a T cell subset sorted from them (not recorded which). The source is a young man who had mild COVID-19 (a few samples of this study predate the infection). Cell type and time point are not known.

This clonotype was recorded a few times. The chain has TRBV12-3 or TRBV12-4 and TRBJ2-5; D remains ambiguous. CDR3 length: 13 amino acids. V shed 3 bases and J shed 4 bases, with 9 bases lying between them. CDR3 loop: CASSLVSPETQYF. As DNA, the CDR3 is TGTGCCAGCAGTTTGGTCAGTCCAGAGACCCAGTACTTC.

This clonotype was detected only a few times. The chain has TRBV7-8 and TRBJ1-4, with D uncertain. The V end was cut by 1 base, the J end by 8 bases, with 11 bases between. CDR1 and CDR2 from the germline V gene are SGHVS and FQNEAQ. The CDR3 runs to 14 residues. The CDR3 sequence: CASSLVEGDEKLFF. CDR3 in DNA: TGTGCCAGCAGCTTAGTAGAGGGTGACGAAAAACTGTTTTTT.

In its sample, this clonotype was seen a few times. The genes are TRBV4-3 and TRBJ2-3; either TRBD1 or TRBD2 may fit D (5 bases each). The CDR3 consists of 16 residues. The ends were cut back, 0 bases at V and 0 bases at J, with 10 bases in the middle. In germline, CDR1 is LGHNA, CDR2 YSLEER. The CDR3 loop is CASSQDRGISTDTQYF. The DNA of the CDR3 is TGCGCCAGCAGCCAAGATCGGGGCATCAGCACAGATACGCAGTATTTT.

The gene calls are TRBV4-1 and TRBJ2-2, with D perhaps being TRBD1 or TRBD2 (5 bases each). Trimming took 4 bases from V and 0 from J, leaving 12 bases between them. The CDR3 has 16 amino acids. Germline CDR1 reads MGHRA; CDR2 reads YSYEKL. DNA for the CDR3: TGCGCCAGCAGCCGTTACGGGACGGCGAACACCGGGGAGCTGTTTTTT. This codes for CASSRYGTANTGELFF.

The rearrangement uses TRBV7-9 and TRBJ1-1; D possibly corresponds to TRBD1 (5 bases). The CDR3 consists of 15 residues. Looked up from germline, CDR1 is SEHNR and CDR2 is FQNEAQ (reference sequence). Trimming cost V 4 bases and J 3 bases, with 15 bases left between them. This CDR3 reads CASSSLGAWDTEAFF. CDR3 nucleotide sequence: TGTGCCAGCAGCTCTCTAGGGGCTTGGGACACTGAAGCTTTCTTT.

The chain joins TRBV5-1 to TRBJ2-1, with 8 nucleotides matching TRBD2. Looked up from germline, CDR1 is SGHRS and CDR2 is YFSETQ. This CDR3 is 17 amino acids long. The V and J ends lost 2 bases and 9 bases, in that order; junction bases with no gene match: 16. The CDR3 DNA reads as TGCGCCAGCAGCTTCCTCAACGGACTAGCAGGGACAAGTGAGCAGTTCTTC. Its translation: CASSFLNGLAGTSEQFF.

The chain is built from TRBV11-2 and TRBJ2-1, with D tentatively TRBD1 or TRBD2 (5 bases each). The germline CDR1 and CDR2 sequences are SGHAT and FQNNGV. This CDR3 has 12 amino acids. The germline V and J ends were trimmed by 5 bases and 9 bases, with 11 bases remaining between them. CDR3 residues: CASSQWGSEQFF. Written as DNA, the CDR3 is TGTGCCAGCAGCCAGTGGGGGAGTGAGCAGTTCTTC.

The CDR3 DNA reads as TGCAGCGTTGACTCAGGGGAGGAAAAACTGTTTTTT. The encoded protein is CSVDSGEEKLFF. The chain joins TRBV29-1 to TRBJ1-4, with D perhaps TRBD1 (6 bases). Trimming stripped 3 bases from V and 8 bases from J, with 10 bases between. Germline V gene lookup returns CDR1 SQVTM and CDR2 ANQGSEA. CDR3 length: 12 residues.

The table lists this clonotype with a few counts. The genes are TRBV4-1 and TRBJ2-3; possible D gene TRBD1, 6 bases. V gave up 1 base and J gave up 14 bases, with 16 bases separating them. The CDR3 runs 13 residues. Germline V lookup: CDR1 MGHRA, CDR2 YSYEKL. The CDR3 DNA sequence: TGCGCCAGCAGCCAAGGGATACAGGGCCCGGGGTATTTT. The encoded protein is CASSQGIQGPGYF.

This clonotype occurred a few times. V is TRBV24-1 and J is TRBJ2-2; D gene ambiguous. The CDR3 spans 11 residues. V dropped 6 bases and J dropped 6 bases, with 4 bases sitting between them. CDR1 is KGHDR, CDR2 SFDVKD, per germline. The CDR3 coding sequence is TGTGCCACCAGTAAGTCCGGGGAGCTGTTTTTT. Translation: CATSKSGELFF.

This clonotype occurred a few times. The J gene is TRBJ1-1, the V gene TRBV29-1, with TRBD1 matching 7 bases. The CDR3 runs to 14 residues. The V segment lost 3 bases and the J segment 5 bases; nucleotides outside the gene matches: 9. Germline CDR1 reads SQVTM; CDR2 reads ANQGSEA. As DNA, the CDR3 is TGCAGCGTTGATCGAGGCAGGGGGGGAACTGAAGCTTTCTTT. This translates into CSVDRGRGGTEAFF. Variable domain in full (rest from reference TRBV29-1 and TRBJ1-1): SAVISQKPSRDICQRGTSLTIQCQVDSQVTMMFWYRQQPGQSLTLIATANQGSEATYESGFVIDKFPISRPNLTFSTLTVSNMSPEDSSIYLCSVDRGRGGTEAFFGQGTRLTVV.